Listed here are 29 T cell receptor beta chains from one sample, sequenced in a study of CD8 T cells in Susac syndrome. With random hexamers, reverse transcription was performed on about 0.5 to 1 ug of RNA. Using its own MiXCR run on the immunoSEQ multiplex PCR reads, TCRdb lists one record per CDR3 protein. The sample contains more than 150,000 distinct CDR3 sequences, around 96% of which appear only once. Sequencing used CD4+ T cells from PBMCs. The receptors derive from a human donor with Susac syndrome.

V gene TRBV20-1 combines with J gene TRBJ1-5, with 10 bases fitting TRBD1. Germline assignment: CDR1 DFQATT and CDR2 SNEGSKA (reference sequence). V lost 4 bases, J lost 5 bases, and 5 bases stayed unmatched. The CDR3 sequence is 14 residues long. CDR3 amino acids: CSANTGTGDQPQHF. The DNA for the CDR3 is TGCAGTGCTAATACTGGGACAGGGGATCAGCCCCAGCATTTT.

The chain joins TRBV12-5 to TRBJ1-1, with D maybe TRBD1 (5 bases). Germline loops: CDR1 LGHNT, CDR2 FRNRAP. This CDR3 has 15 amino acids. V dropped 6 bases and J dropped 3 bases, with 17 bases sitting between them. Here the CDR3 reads CASGRNQGAYTEAFF. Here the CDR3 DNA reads TGTGCTAGTGGCCGGAATCAGGGCGCCTACACTGAAGCTTTCTTT. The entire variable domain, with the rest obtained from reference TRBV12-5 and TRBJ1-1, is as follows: DARVTQTPRHKVTEMGQEVTMRCQPILGHNTVFWYRQTMMQGLELLAYFRNRAPLDDSGMPKDRFSAEMPDATLATLKIQPSEPRDSAVYFCASGRNQGAYTEAFFGQGTRLTVV.

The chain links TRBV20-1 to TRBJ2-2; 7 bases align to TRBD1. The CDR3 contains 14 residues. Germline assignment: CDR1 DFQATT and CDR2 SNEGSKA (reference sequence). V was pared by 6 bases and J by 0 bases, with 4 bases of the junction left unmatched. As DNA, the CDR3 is TGCAGTGCGCCGGGACAGCCGAACACCGGGGAGCTGTTTTTT. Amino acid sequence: CSAPGQPNTGELFF.

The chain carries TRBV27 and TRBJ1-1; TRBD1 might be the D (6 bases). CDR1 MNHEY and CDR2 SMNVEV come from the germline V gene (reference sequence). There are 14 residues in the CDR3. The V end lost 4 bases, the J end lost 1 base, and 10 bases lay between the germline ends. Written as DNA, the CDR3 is TGTGCCAGCAGTTACCACAGGGCGAACACTGAAGCTTTCTTT. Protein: CASSYHRANTEAFF.

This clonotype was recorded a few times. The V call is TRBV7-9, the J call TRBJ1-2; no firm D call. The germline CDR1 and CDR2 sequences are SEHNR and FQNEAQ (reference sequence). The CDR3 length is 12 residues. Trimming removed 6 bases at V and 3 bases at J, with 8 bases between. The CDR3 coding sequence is TGTGCCAGCAGTCGCACAGACTATGGCTACACCTTC. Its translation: CASSRTDYGYTF.

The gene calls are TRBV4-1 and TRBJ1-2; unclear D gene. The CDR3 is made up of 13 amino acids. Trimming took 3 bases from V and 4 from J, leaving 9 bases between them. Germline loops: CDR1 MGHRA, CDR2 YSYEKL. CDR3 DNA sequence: TGCGCCAGCAGCCAGATAGTTACCTATGGCTACACCTTC. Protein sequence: CASSQIVTYGYTF.

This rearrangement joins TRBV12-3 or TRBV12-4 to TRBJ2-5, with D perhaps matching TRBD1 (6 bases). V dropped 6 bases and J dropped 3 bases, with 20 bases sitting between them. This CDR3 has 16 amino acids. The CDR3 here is CASSQTGIGPEETQYF. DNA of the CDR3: TGTGCCAGCAGCCAAACAGGGATCGGACCCGAAGAGACCCAGTACTTC.

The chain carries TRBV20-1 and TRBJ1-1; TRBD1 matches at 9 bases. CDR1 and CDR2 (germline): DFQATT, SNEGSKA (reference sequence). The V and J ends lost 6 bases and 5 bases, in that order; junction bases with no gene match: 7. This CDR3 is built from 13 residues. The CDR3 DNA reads TGCAGTGCAACTCGCGGGACAGGGACTGAAGCTTTCTTT. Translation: CSATRGTGTEAFF.

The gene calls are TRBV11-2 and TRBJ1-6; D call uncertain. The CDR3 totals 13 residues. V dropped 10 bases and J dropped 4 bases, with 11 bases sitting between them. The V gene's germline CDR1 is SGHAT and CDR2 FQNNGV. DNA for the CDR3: TGTGCCACCGCCATGGCTTATAATTCACCCCTCCACTTT. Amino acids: CATAMAYNSPLHF.

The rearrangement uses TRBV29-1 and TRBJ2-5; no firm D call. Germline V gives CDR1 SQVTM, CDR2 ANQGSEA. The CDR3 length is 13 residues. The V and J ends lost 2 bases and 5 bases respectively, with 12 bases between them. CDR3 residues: CSVELVVMETQYF. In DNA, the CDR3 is TGCAGCGTTGAACTAGTCGTCATGGAGACCCAGTACTTC.

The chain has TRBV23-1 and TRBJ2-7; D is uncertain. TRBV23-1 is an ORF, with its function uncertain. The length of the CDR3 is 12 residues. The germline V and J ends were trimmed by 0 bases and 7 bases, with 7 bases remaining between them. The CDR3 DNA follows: TGCGCCAGCAGTCAATCGACGAAGGAGCAGTACTTC. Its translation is CASSQSTKEQYF.

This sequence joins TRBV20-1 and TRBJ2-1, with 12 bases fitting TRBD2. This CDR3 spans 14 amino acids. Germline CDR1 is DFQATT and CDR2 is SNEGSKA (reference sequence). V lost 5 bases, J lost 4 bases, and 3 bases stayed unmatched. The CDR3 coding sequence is TGCAGTGCTGGGGGACTAGCGGGTTACAATGAGCAGTTCTTC. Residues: CSAGGLAGYNEQFF.

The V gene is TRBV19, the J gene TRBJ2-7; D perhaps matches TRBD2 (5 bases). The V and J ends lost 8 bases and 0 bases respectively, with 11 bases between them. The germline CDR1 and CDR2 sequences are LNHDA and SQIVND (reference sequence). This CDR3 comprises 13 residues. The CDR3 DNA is TGTGCCAGTGCGACGGGATTCTCCTACGAGCAGTACTTC. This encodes CASATGFSYEQYF.

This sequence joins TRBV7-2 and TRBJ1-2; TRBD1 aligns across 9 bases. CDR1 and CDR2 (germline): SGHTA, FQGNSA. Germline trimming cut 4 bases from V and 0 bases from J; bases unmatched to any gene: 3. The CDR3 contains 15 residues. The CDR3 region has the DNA TGTGCCAGCAGCTCCCGGGACAGGGCTAACTATGGCTACACCTTC. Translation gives CASSSRDRANYGYTF.

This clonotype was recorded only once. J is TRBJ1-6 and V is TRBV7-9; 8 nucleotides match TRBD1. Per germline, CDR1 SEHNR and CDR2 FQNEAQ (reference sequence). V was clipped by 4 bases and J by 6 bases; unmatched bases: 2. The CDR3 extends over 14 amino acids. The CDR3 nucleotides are TGTGCCAGCAGCTGGACAGGGAGTAATTCACCCCTCCACTTT. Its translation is CASSWTGSNSPLHF. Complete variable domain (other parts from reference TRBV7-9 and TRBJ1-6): DTGVSQNPRHKITKRGQNVTFRCDPISEHNRLYWYRQTLGQGPEFLTYFQNEAQLEKSRLLSDRFSAERPKGSFSTLEIQRTEQGDSAMYLCASSWTGSNSPLHFGNGTRLTVT.

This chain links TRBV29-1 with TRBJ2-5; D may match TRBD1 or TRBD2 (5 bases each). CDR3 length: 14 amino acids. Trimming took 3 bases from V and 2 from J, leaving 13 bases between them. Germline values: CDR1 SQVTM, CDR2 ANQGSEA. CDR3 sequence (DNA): TGCAGCGTTGACTCTTGGGACCATCAAGAGACCCAGTACTTC. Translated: CSVDSWDHQETQYF.

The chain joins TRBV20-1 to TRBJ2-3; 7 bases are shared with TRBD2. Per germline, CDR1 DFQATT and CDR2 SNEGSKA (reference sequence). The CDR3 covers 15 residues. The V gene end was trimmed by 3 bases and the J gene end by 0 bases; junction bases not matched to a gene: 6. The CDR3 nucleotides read TGCAGTGCTAGTATCGGGGGGAAGAGCACAGATACGCAGTATTTT. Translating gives CSASIGGKSTDTQYF.

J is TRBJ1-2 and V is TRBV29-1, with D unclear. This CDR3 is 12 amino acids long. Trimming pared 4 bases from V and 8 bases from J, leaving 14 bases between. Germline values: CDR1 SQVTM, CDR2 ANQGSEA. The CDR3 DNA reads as TGCAGCGTTGTGGGAGTCAACGGCGGCTACACCTTC. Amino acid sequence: CSVVGVNGGYTF.

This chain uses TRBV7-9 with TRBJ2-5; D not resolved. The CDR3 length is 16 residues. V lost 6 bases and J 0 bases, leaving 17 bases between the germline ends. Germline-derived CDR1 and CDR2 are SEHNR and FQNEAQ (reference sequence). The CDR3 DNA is TGTGCCAGCAGTTCAACCCGTATCACTTACCAAGAGACCCAGTACTTC. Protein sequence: CASSSTRITYQETQYF.

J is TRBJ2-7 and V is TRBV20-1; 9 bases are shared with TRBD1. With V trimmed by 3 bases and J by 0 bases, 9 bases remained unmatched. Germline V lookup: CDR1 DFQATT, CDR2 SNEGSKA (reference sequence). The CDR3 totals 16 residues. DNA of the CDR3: TGCAGTGCTAGTCCCGGGACAGGGAGGAGCTCCTACGAGCAGTACTTC. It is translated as CSASPGTGRSSYEQYF.

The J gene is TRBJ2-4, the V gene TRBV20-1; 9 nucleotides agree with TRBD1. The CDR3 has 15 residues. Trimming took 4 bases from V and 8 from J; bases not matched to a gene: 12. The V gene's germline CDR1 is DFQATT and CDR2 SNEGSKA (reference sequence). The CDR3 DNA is TGCAGTGCTAAATCACAACAGGGGGCCGAGCACATTCAGTACTTC. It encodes CSAKSQQGAEHIQYF.

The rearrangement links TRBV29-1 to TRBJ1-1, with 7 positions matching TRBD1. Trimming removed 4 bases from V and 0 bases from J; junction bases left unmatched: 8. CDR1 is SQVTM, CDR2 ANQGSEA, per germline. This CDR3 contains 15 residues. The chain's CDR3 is CSVVGQGVMNTEAFF. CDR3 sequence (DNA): TGCAGCGTTGTAGGGCAGGGGGTCATGAACACTGAAGCTTTCTTT.

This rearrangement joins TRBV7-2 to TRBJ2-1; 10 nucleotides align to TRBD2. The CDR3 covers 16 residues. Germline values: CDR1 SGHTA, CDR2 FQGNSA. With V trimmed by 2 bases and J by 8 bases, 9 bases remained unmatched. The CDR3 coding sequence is TGTGCCAGCAGCTTAAGGAGAGCGGGGGGGTCTCATGAGCAGTTCTTC. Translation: CASSLRRAGGSHEQFF.

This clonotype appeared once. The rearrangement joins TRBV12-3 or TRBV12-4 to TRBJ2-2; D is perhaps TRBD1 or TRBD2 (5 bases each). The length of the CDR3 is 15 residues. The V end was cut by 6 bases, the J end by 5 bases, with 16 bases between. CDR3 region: CASSAFLGDTGELFF. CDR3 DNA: TGTGCCAGCAGCGCCTTTCTGGGGGATACCGGGGAGCTGTTTTTT.

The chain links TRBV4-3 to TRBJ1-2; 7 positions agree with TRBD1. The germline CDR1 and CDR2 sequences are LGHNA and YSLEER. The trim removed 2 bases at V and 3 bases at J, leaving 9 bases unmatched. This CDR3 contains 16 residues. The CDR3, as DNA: TGCGCCAGCAGCCAATCCCCGGACAGGTATCACTATGGCTACACCTTC. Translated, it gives CASSQSPDRYHYGYTF.

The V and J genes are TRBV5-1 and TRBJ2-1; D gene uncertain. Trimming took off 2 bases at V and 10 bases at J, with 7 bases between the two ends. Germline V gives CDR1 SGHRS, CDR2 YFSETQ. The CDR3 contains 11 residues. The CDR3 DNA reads TGCGCCAGCAGCTTTACGACAGAGCAGTTCTTC. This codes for CASSFTTEQFF.

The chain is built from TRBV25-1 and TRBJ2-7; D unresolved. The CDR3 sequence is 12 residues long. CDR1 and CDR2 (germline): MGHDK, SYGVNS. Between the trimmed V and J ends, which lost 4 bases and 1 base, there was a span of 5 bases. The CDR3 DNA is TGTGCCAGCAGTGGTGTTTCCTACGAGCAGTACTTC. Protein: CASSGVSYEQYF.

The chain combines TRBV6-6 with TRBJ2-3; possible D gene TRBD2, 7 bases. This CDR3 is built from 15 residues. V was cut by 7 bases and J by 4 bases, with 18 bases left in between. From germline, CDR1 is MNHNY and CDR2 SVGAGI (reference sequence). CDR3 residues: CASNDWGGGADTQYF. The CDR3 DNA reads TGTGCCAGCAATGATTGGGGGGGCGGTGCAGATACGCAGTATTTT.

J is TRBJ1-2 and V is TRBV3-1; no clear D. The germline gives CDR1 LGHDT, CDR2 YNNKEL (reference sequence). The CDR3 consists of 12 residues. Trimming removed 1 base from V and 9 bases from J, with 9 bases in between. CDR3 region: CASSQASLSYTF. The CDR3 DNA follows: TGTGCCAGCAGCCAAGCCTCCCTGAGCTACACCTTC.